The 23 T cell receptor beta chains listed next were all sequenced from one sample in a study. Each CDR3 protein is one row after TCRdb ran MiXCR on the 5' RACE reads. In the table there are about 840 distinct CDR3 sequences, about 9% of which are singletons. Sequencing used total memory T cells from blood PBMCs. Subset indicated: transitional memory CD4+ T cells. The receptor set was obtained from a male donor with HIV.

This clonotype has more than one count but fewer than ten. The chain links TRBV6-1 to TRBJ1-1, with D uncertain. Trimming stripped 6 bases from V and 1 base from J, with 9 bases between. The CDR3 covers 13 residues. CDR1 and CDR2 (germline): MNHNS, SASEGT. This CDR3 is CASRRPENTEAFF. The CDR3 DNA follows: TGTGCCAGCAGACGACCGGAGAACACTGAAGCTTTCTTT.

This clonotype was found a few times. The V call is TRBV6-4, the J call TRBJ2-7; D is unresolved. The V end lost 2 bases, the J end lost 4 bases, and 9 bases lay between the germline ends. CDR3 length: 13 residues. Per the germline V gene, CDR1 is MRHNA and CDR2 is SNTAGT. The CDR3 loop reads CASSDSLLYEQYF. The CDR3 region has the DNA TGTGCCAGCAGTGACAGTTTACTATACGAGCAGTACTTC.

This clonotype was seen more than once but under ten times. V usage is TRBV6-5 and J usage is TRBJ2-3; D may be TRBD1 (5 bases). Germline CDR1 is MNHEY and CDR2 is SVGAGI. The CDR3 runs 14 residues. V lost 2 bases and J 2 bases, leaving 8 bases between the germline ends. DNA for the CDR3: TGTGCCAGCAGTTACCGACAGTACACAGATACGCAGTATTTT. This encodes CASSYRQYTDTQYF.

This clonotype is classed as large. V usage is TRBV28 and J usage is TRBJ1-1, with a possible D match to TRBD1 (5 bases). Germline assignment: CDR1 MDHEN and CDR2 SYDVKM. The CDR3 is 16 amino acids. V gave up 3 bases and J gave up 5 bases, with 19 bases separating them. The CDR3: CASSFSGVSLKTEAFF. Written as DNA, the CDR3 is TGTGCCAGCAGTTTTTCGGGGGTTTCACTAAAAACTGAAGCTTTCTTT. Full variable domain (rest looked up from reference TRBV28 and TRBJ1-1): DVKVTQSSRYLVKRTGEKVFLECVQDMDHENMFWYRQDPGLGLRLIYFSYDVKMKEKGDIPEGYSVSREKKERFSLILESASTNQTSMYLCASSFSGVSLKTEAFFGQGTRLTVV.

This rearrangement joins TRBV6-5 to TRBJ1-1, with TRBD1 matching 9 bases. The CDR3 runs to 15 residues. V gave up 1 base and J gave up 5 bases; unmatched junction bases: 5. Germline V gene sequence: CDR1 MNHEY, CDR2 SVGAGI. CDR3 in amino acids: CASSYYTGGRTEAFF. The DNA for the CDR3 is TGTGCCAGCAGTTACTACACAGGGGGCAGAACTGAAGCTTTCTTT.

The chain carries TRBV6-1 and TRBJ1-5; TRBD1 is a possible D gene (5 bases). The V end was cut by 4 bases, the J end by 1 base, with 17 bases between. CDR1 is MNHNS and CDR2 is SASEGT in the germline V gene. This CDR3 has 17 residues. The CDR3 bases are TGTGCCAGCAGTGCCACAATACCGGGACGGAGCAATCAGCCCCAGCATTTT. It encodes CASSATIPGRSNQPQHF.

This rearrangement joins TRBV24-1 to TRBJ2-5, with a weak D call TRBD2 (6 bases). Trimming removed 3 bases from V and 4 bases from J, with 8 bases in between. This CDR3 contains 13 residues. Per the germline V gene, CDR1 is KGHDR and CDR2 is SFDVKD. CDR3 in amino acids: CATSDQGLETQYF. As DNA, the CDR3 is TGTGCCACCAGTGATCAGGGACTAGAGACCCAGTACTTC.

This clonotype was picked up a small number of times. As DNA, the CDR3 is TGTGCTAGTGGTCCTCACAGGGTCCCCCGGCGGAACACCATATATTTT. Residues: CASGPHRVPRRNTIYF. The V call is TRBV12-5, the J call TRBJ1-3, with a weak D call TRBD1 (6 bases). The germline gives CDR1 LGHNT, CDR2 FRNRAP. The CDR3 is 16 residues long. Trimming shortened V by 5 bases and J by 7 bases, and 21 bases separated the two germline ends. Full variable domain (missing parts from reference TRBV12-5 and TRBJ1-3): DARVTQTPRHKVTEMGQEVTMRCQPILGHNTVFWYRQTMMQGLELLAYFRNRAPLDDSGMPKDRFSAEMPDATLATLKIQPSEPRDSAVYFCASGPHRVPRRNTIYFGEGSWLTVV.

This clonotype was seen a few times. The chain joins TRBV6-2 or TRBV6-3 to TRBJ1-5, with TRBD1 as a possible D gene (6 bases). V was clipped by 2 bases and J by 3 bases, with 8 bases between them. Germline V CDR1 and CDR2: MNHEY, SVGEGT. This CDR3 is 14 amino acids long. The DNA for the CDR3 is TGTGCCAGCAGTTACCAGGGGATCAATCAGCCCCAGCATTTT. This encodes CASSYQGINQPQHF.

The chain couples TRBV4-1 to TRBJ2-7, with D perhaps TRBD1 or TRBD2 (5 bases each). V shed 4 bases and J shed 1 base, with 14 bases lying between them. Germline loops: CDR1 MGHRA, CDR2 YSYEKL. The CDR3 is 15 residues long. The CDR3 loop is CASSRLRDASYEQYF. The CDR3 nucleotides read TGCGCCAGCAGCCGCCTCCGGGACGCATCCTACGAGCAGTACTTC.

This clonotype rates as large (0.1 to 1%). The chain employs TRBV6-5 and TRBJ1-3; D is possibly TRBD1 (6 bases). This CDR3 contains 16 residues. V lost 0 bases, J lost 1 base, and 10 bases lay in between. CDR1 is MNHEY and CDR2 is SVGAGI in the germline V gene. The CDR3 loop is CASSYSTGGSGNTIYF. The CDR3, as DNA: TGTGCCAGCAGTTACTCGACAGGAGGTTCTGGAAACACCATATATTTT.

V gene TRBV12-3 or TRBV12-4 combines with J gene TRBJ2-7; D possibly uses TRBD1 or TRBD2 (5 bases each). V lost 8 bases, J lost 6 bases, and 11 bases lay in between. This CDR3 spans 11 amino acids. For the CDR3, the DNA is TGTGCCAGCTCCAATGGGGGCGAGCAGTACTTC. Its translation: CASSNGGEQYF.

This clonotype was recorded only once. J is TRBJ2-5 and V is TRBV13; D may be TRBD1 (6 bases). Trimming removed 5 bases at V and 4 bases at J, with 23 bases between. CDR3 length equals 17 residues. Germline loops: CDR1 PRHDT, CDR2 FYEKMQ (reference sequence). The CDR3 DNA reads as TGTGCCAGCAGCCCGGGGAAGCGGAGACAGGTCCGAGAGACCCAGTACTTC. Its protein is CASSPGKRRQVRETQYF.

This clonotype was seen only a few times. This rearrangement joins TRBV4-1 to TRBJ1-6; perhaps TRBD1 as D (5 bases). Germline V CDR1 and CDR2: MGHRA, YSYEKL. The CDR3 has 16 residues. V lost 0 bases and J lost 7, with 13 bases in between. Here the CDR3 DNA reads TGCGCCAGCAGCCAAGATGGCGGGGCAGGGAATTCACCCCTCCACTTT. It specifies CASSQDGGAGNSPLHF.

This clonotype occurred a few times. The chain combines TRBV7-6 with TRBJ2-7; perhaps TRBD1 as D (6 bases). There are 15 residues in the CDR3. Looked up from germline, CDR1 is SGHVS and CDR2 is FNYEAQ. V gave up 5 bases and J gave up 5 bases, with 19 bases separating them. The CDR3 protein is CASSPGSGAPHEQYF. CDR3 nucleotide sequence: TGTGCCAGCAGCCCCGGGTCAGGGGCCCCCCACGAGCAGTACTTC. Supplemented by reference TRBV7-6 and TRBJ2-7, the full variable domain reads GAGVSQSPRYKVTKRGQDVALRCDPISGHVSLYWYRQALGQGPEFLTYFNYEAQQDKSGLPNDRFSAERPEGSISTLTIQRTEQRDSAMYRCASSPGSGAPHEQYFGPGTRLTVT.

This chain joins TRBV5-4 and TRBJ1-3; D is undetermined. This CDR3 spans 15 amino acids. From germline, CDR1 is SGHNT and CDR2 YYREEE (reference sequence). V lost 0 bases to trimming and J lost 0 bases, with 7 bases between them. The CDR3, as DNA: TGTGCCAGCAGCTTGGGAGGCTACTCTGGAAACACCATATATTTT. Translation gives CASSLGGYSGNTIYF.

This clonotype is classed as large. The V call is TRBV5-3, the J call TRBJ1-5; D not resolved. TRBV5-3 qualifies as an ORF whose function is uncertain. Trimming removed 0 bases at V and 5 bases at J, with 6 bases between. This CDR3 is 13 amino acids long. CDR3 DNA sequence: TGTGCCAGAAGCTTGGTAGTCTATCAGCCCCAGCATTTT. Translation gives CARSLVVYQPQHF.

By proportion, this clonotype is large. The rearrangement uses TRBV6-5 and TRBJ2-7; D gene ambiguous. The ends were cut back, 2 bases at V and 6 bases at J, with 14 bases in the middle. From germline, CDR1 is MNHEY and CDR2 SVGAGI. The CDR3 is made up of 14 amino acids. CDR3 sequence (DNA): TGTGCCAGCAGTTACCGCGCGCCAGGATCCGAGCAGTACTTC. Translated, it gives CASSYRAPGSEQYF.

This clonotype showed up just a few times. The chain carries TRBV7-3 and TRBJ1-2; maybe TRBD1 (6 bases). V lost 5 bases to trimming and J lost 2 bases, with 15 bases between them. Per the germline V gene, CDR1 is SGHTA and CDR2 is FQGTGA. The CDR3 spans 15 residues. The CDR3 reads CASSPQAGANYGYTF. The CDR3 bases are TGTGCCAGCAGCCCCCAGGCAGGGGCCAACTATGGCTACACCTTC. Based on the CDR3 plus reference TRBV7-3 and TRBJ1-2, the full variable domain is GAGVSQTPSNKVTEKGKYVELRCDPISGHTALYWYRQSLGQGPEFLIYFQGTGAADDSGLPNDRFFAVRPEGSVSTLKIQRTERGDSAVYLCASSPQAGANYGYTFGSGTRLTVV.

The chain recombines TRBV15 with TRBJ2-7, with 8 bases fitting TRBD2. Germline CDR1 LNHNV, CDR2 YYDKDF (reference sequence). CDR3 size: 14 residues. Trimming at V came to 7 bases and at J to 6 bases, leaving 11 bases not matched to a gene. The chain's CDR3 is CATTEGGRSGEQYF. The DNA for the CDR3 is TGTGCCACCACAGAAGGCGGGAGGTCCGGCGAGCAGTACTTC.

This chain links TRBV15 with TRBJ1-1; D is unclear. V lost 0 bases and J lost 6, with 14 bases in between. The germline CDR1 and CDR2 sequences are LNHNV and YYDKDF (reference sequence). This CDR3 has 15 residues. CDR3 DNA sequence: TGTGCCACCAGCAGAGATCTGTGGCCAAGTTCTGAAGCTTTCTTT. Encoded protein: CATSRDLWPSSEAFF.

This clonotype appeared a few times. DNA for the CDR3: TGTGCCAGCAGCAGGGACTTAATGGAGCCCCAGCATTTT. Translated, it gives CASSRDLMEPQHF. The chain combines TRBV11-2 with TRBJ1-5; a possible D gene is TRBD1 (5 bases). V lost 5 bases to trimming and J lost 8 bases, with 13 bases between them. The CDR3 totals 13 residues. Germline V CDR1 and CDR2: SGHAT, FQNNGV.

This clonotype is large in the sample. V usage is TRBV30 and J usage is TRBJ1-4; perhaps TRBD1 as D (5 bases). V lost 4 bases and J lost 0, with 12 bases in between. The CDR3 length is 15 residues. Germline CDR1 is GTSNPN and CDR2 is SVGIG (reference sequence). This chain's CDR3 is CAWTPLGATNEKLFF. CDR3 coding DNA: TGTGCCTGGACACCGCTAGGGGCAACTAATGAAAAACTGTTTTTT.